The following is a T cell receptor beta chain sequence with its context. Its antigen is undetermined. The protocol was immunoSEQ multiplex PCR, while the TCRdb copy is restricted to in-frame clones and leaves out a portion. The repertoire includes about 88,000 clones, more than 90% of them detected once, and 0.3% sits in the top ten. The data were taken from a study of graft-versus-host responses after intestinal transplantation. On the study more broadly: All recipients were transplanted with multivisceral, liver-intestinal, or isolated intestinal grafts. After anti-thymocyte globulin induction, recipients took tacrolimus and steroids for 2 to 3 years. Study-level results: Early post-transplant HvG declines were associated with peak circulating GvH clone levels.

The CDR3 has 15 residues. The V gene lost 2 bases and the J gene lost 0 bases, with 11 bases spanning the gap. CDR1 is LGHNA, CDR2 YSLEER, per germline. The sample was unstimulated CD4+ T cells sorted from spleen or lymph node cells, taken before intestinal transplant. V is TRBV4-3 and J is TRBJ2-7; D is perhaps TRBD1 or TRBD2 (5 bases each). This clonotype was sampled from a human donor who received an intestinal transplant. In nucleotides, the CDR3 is TGCGCCAGCAGCCAATTGAGGGGTAGCTCCTACGAGCAGTACTTC. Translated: CASSQLRGSSYEQYF.